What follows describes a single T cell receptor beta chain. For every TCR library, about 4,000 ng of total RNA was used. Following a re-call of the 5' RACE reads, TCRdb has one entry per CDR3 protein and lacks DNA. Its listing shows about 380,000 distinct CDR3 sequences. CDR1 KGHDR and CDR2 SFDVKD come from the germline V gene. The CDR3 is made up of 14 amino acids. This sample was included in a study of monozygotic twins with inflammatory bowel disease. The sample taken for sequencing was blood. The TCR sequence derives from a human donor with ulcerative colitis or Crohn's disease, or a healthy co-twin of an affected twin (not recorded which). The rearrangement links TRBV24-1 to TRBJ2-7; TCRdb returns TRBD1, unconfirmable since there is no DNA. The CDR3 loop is CATSDGQGSYEQYF.